Each of the 18 T cell receptor beta chains below was sequenced from the same sample in a study of neoadjuvant anti-PD-1 for oral cavity cancer. Time point defined: after neoadjuvant nivolumab, at surgical resection. Produced via immunoSEQ multiplex PCR; TCRdb's table is partial and in-frame only. The sample consists of a few thousand clones, 45% to 60% of them appearing once. The input for sequencing was tumor tissue, taken after nivolumab (anti-PD-1) treatment. The receptors were sampled from a person between 35 and 79 years old with oral cavity squamous cell carcinoma.

This clone was observed a handful of times. The chain joins TRBV14 to TRBJ2-7; 9 bases align to TRBD1. CDR1 is SGHDN, CDR2 FVKESK, per germline. CDR3 length: 16 residues. The V gene end was trimmed by 5 bases and the J gene end by 3 bases; junction bases not matched to a gene: 11. In DNA, the CDR3 is TGTGCCAGCAGCAAACCGGGACAGGGACGAGTCTACGAGCAGTACTTC. Translating it yields CASSKPGQGRVYEQYF. The entire variable domain, with the rest obtained from reference TRBV14 and TRBJ2-7, is as follows: EAGVTQFPSHSVIEKGQTVTLRCDPISGHDNLYWYRRVMGKEIKFLLHFVKESKQDESGMPNNRFLAERTGGTYSTLKVQPAELEDSGVYFCASSKPGQGRVYEQYFGPGTRLTVT.

The chain couples TRBV7-8 to TRBJ1-3; D ambiguous. Germline values: CDR1 SGHVS, CDR2 FQNEAQ. The CDR3 runs 15 residues. Trimming took 1 base from V and 0 from J, leaving 7 bases between them. DNA for the CDR3: TGTGCCAGCAGCTTAGTTCGGAGCTCTGGAAACACCATATATTTT. It translates to CASSLVRSSGNTIYF.

The chain has TRBV5-1 and TRBJ2-7, with TRBD2 matching 8 bases. With V trimmed by 7 bases and J by 2 bases, 14 bases remained unmatched. Germline V gives CDR1 SGHRS, CDR2 YFSETQ. The CDR3 is 16 residues long. As DNA, the CDR3 is TGCGCCAGCGGGGGCCTGAGCGGGAGTAGAACCTACGAGCAGTACTTC. Translation: CASGGLSGSRTYEQYF.

V is TRBV27 and J is TRBJ2-5; D not certain. The CDR3 covers 15 residues. V lost 5 bases to trimming and J lost 0 bases, with 13 bases between them. Germline CDR1 MNHEY, CDR2 SMNVEV (reference sequence). In nucleotides, the CDR3 is TGTGCCAGCAGTGATGCCCTAAGGAACCAAGAGACCCAGTACTTC. Translating it yields CASSDALRNQETQYF.

J is TRBJ1-1 and V is TRBV7-8; D unresolved. The germline V gene has CDR1 SGHVS and CDR2 FQNEAQ. The V gene lost 5 bases and the J gene lost 0 bases, with 13 bases spanning the gap. The CDR3 runs 15 residues. In DNA form, the CDR3 reads TGTGCCAGCAGCCTTCAAGGACGGATGAACACTGAAGCTTTCTTT. This sequence encodes CASSLQGRMNTEAFF.

This clone occurred a few times. The CDR3 protein is CASRKMGQMNTEAFF. The DNA for the CDR3 is TGTGCCAGTAGGAAAATGGGACAGATGAACACTGAAGCTTTCTTT. The chain has TRBV27 and TRBJ1-1, with 7 bases fitting TRBD1. This CDR3 region has 15 residues. The trim removed 9 bases at V and 0 bases at J, leaving 10 bases unmatched. The V gene's germline CDR1 is MNHEY and CDR2 SMNVEV (reference sequence).

The chain carries TRBV6-5 and TRBJ2-1; 10 positions match TRBD2. The CDR3 has 16 residues. Germline V gene sequence: CDR1 MNHEY, CDR2 SVGAGI. V lost 4 bases and J lost 7; bases outside the gene matches: 10. The CDR3 nucleotides are TGTGCCAGCAGTTCTAGCGGGGGCGGATATGGAAATGAGCAGTTCTTC. The encoded protein is CASSSSGGGYGNEQFF.

The rearrangement joins TRBV19 to TRBJ2-7; D perhaps matches TRBD1 (5 bases). Germline CDR1 reads LNHDA; CDR2 reads SQIVND (reference sequence). This CDR3 has 13 amino acids. Deletions cut 10 bases from V and 5 bases from J, with 18 bases between. The CDR3 reads CATRQSQVHEQYF. The CDR3 coding sequence is TGTGCCACCAGACAGTCTCAGGTCCACGAGCAGTACTTC. Variable domain in full (rest from reference TRBV19 and TRBJ2-7): DGGITQSPKYLFRKEGQNVTLSCEQNLNHDAMYWYRQDPGQGLRLIYYSQIVNDFQKGDIAEGYSVSREKKESFPLTVTSAQKNPTAFYLCATRQSQVHEQYFGPGTRLTVT.

The chain employs TRBV30 and TRBJ2-3, with D possibly matching TRBD1 (5 bases). This CDR3 comprises 13 residues. V lost 1 base, J lost 6 bases, and 11 bases lay in between. CDR1 and CDR2 (germline): GTSNPN, SVGIG (reference sequence). In DNA, the CDR3 is TGTGCCTGGAGTGAGGCAGGGAAGGATACGCAGTATTTT. Encoded protein: CAWSEAGKDTQYF.

This clone has just a few counts. V usage is TRBV14 and J usage is TRBJ1-1, with TRBD1 as a possible D gene (5 bases). Germline CDR1 SGHDN, CDR2 FVKESK. The CDR3 extends over 18 amino acids. V was cut by 3 bases and J by 7 bases, with 27 bases left in between. Here the CDR3 reads CASSQKGPPGRRVGEAFF. CDR3 in DNA: TGTGCCAGCAGCCAGAAAGGGCCTCCGGGACGGCGGGTGGGTGAAGCTTTCTTT.

The V gene is TRBV6-1, the J gene TRBJ2-1; no firm D call. CDR1 is MNHNS, CDR2 SASEGT, per germline. Trimming cost V 6 bases and J 1 base, with 10 bases left between them. The CDR3 is 14 residues long. This CDR3 is CASSQTPSYNEQFF. The CDR3 DNA follows: TGTGCCAGCAGCCAGACTCCTTCCTACAATGAGCAGTTCTTC.

The rearrangement joins TRBV19 to TRBJ2-1, with 9 bases fitting TRBD2. The ends lost 2 bases at V and 5 bases at J; junction bases unmatched: 13. CDR1 and CDR2 from the germline V gene are LNHDA and SQIVND (reference sequence). The CDR3 spans 18 residues. The CDR3 sequence is CASSIPLRPTSGNNEQFF. For the CDR3, the DNA is TGTGCCAGTAGTATACCCCTTAGGCCGACTAGCGGAAACAATGAGCAGTTCTTC.

This clone was counted once. The genes are TRBV9 and TRBJ1-1, with a tentative D call TRBD1 (6 bases). CDR1 SGDLS and CDR2 YYNGEE come from the germline V gene. The CDR3 covers 14 residues. Trimming left V 3 bases short and J 5 bases short, with 14 bases between. The CDR3 is CASSAGRGRTEAFF. The CDR3 DNA follows: TGTGCCAGCAGCGCCGGACGGGGGCGGACTGAAGCTTTCTTT.

This clone showed up just once. V usage is TRBV5-1 and J usage is TRBJ1-1; the D is unclear. V lost 0 bases and J lost 0, with 6 bases in between. This CDR3 has 14 residues. CDR1 is SGHRS and CDR2 is YFSETQ in the germline V gene. The CDR3 region is CASSLGRLNTEAFF. In DNA form, the CDR3 reads TGCGCCAGCAGCTTGGGGCGGCTGAACACTGAAGCTTTCTTT.

This clone occurred a few times. V gene TRBV19 combines with J gene TRBJ2-5; 13 nucleotides line up with TRBD2. Germline V CDR1 and CDR2: LNHDA, SQIVND (reference sequence). The CDR3 runs to 13 residues. Losses at the gene ends were 10 bases for V and 4 bases for J; bases not matched to a gene: 3. DNA of the CDR3: TGTGCCACGGGACTAGCGGGGATAGAGACCCAGTACTTC. It is translated as CATGLAGIETQYF.

The J gene is TRBJ1-4, the V gene TRBV27, with a weak D call TRBD1 (6 bases). V was shortened by 10 bases and J by 3 bases, with 21 bases between the two germline ends. The V gene's germline CDR1 is MNHEY and CDR2 SMNVEV (reference sequence). This CDR3 has 16 residues. CDR3 amino acids: CATYYWGQAPNEKLFF. CDR3 nucleotides: TGTGCCACTTACTACTGGGGGCAAGCTCCTAATGAAAAACTGTTTTTT.

The rearrangement uses TRBV5-1 and TRBJ1-6, with TRBD1 as a possible D gene (5 bases). CDR3 size: 15 residues. Trimming pared 1 base from V and 7 bases from J, leaving 12 bases between. CDR1 and CDR2 from the germline V gene are SGHRS and YFSETQ. The DNA of the CDR3 is TGCGCCAGCAGCTTGTCCAGGGCGAGCAATTCACCCCTCCACTTT. Translating it yields CASSLSRASNSPLHF.

The chain couples TRBV1 to TRBJ2-7; the table's D call, TRBD2, has no DNA check behind it. TRBV1 constitutes a pseudogene. The CDR3 is 18 amino acids. CDR3 sequence: CTSSHPPRTSGGHYEQYF. The CDR3 DNA reads TGCACCAGCAGCCACCCCCCCCGGACTAGCGGGGGACACTACGAGCAGTACTTC.